Presented here are 32 T cell receptor beta chains from one specimen sequenced in a study of vaccination and CD4 T cells after COVID-19. The treatment here: approximately nine-day PBMC culture with coronavirus spike peptide pools or control peptides (ViraFEST assay). Which antigens these TCRs recognize remains unknown. With the Oncomine TCR Beta short-read assay, DNA from cultured CD4+ T cells was sequenced. Each CDR3 protein is one row after TCRdb ran MiXCR on the PCR reads. In the table there are more than 15,000 distinct CDR3 sequences, around 31% of which are singletons. The specimen sequenced was cultured CD4+ T cells from blood. Receptors originate from a human donor with COVID-19.

This clonotype qualifies as medium-sized. This sequence joins TRBV15 and TRBJ1-2; 9 bases agree with TRBD1. Trimming removed 0 bases from V and 8 bases from J; junction bases left unmatched: 7. The CDR3 is 15 residues long. Germline V gene sequence: CDR1 LNHNV, CDR2 YYDKDF (reference sequence). DNA of the CDR3: TGTGCCACCAGCAGAGAGACCGGGACAGGGCACGGCTACACCTTC. This sequence encodes CATSRETGTGHGYTF.

This clonotype has only a few counts. The chain employs TRBV19 and TRBJ1-5; D remains unclear. Between the trimmed V and J ends, which lost 0 bases and 7 bases, there was a span of 7 bases. The CDR3 is 13 residues long. Looked up from germline, CDR1 is LNHDA and CDR2 is SQIVND (reference sequence). The CDR3 is CASSIEAGQPQHF. The CDR3 region has the DNA TGTGCCAGTAGTATAGAAGCAGGCCAGCCCCAGCATTTT.

The sample holds a few counts of this clonotype. V is TRBV10-3 and J is TRBJ2-7; TRBD2 matches 12 bases. Germline V gives CDR1 ENHRY, CDR2 SYGVKD. This CDR3 spans 14 amino acids. Germline trimming cut 7 bases from V and 4 bases from J; bases unmatched to any gene: 5. The CDR3 DNA is TGTGCCATCAAGACTAGCGGGGGAGCTTACGAGCAGTACTTC. Encoded protein: CAIKTSGGAYEQYF.

The rearrangement uses TRBV19 and TRBJ1-3, with D possibly matching TRBD1 (6 bases). Germline CDR1 LNHDA, CDR2 SQIVND (reference sequence). Trimming took off 0 bases at V and 0 bases at J, with 15 bases between the two ends. The length of the CDR3 is 18 residues. CDR3 sequence: CASSIDPTGPSSGNTIYF. The CDR3 DNA follows: TGTGCCAGTAGTATAGATCCAACAGGGCCGAGCTCTGGAAACACCATATATTTT.

This clonotype showed up just a few times. The chain couples TRBV7-3 to TRBJ1-1; the D is unclear. CDR3 size: 14 residues. CDR1 is SGHTA and CDR2 is FQGTGA in the germline V gene. V gave up 1 base and J gave up 2 bases, with 8 bases separating them. DNA of the CDR3: TGTGCCAGCAGCTTAAGCGGGGATAACACTGAAGCTTTCTTT. It yields the protein CASSLSGDNTEAFF.

The chain employs TRBV11-2 and TRBJ2-1; TRBD1 might be the D (7 bases). Looked up from germline, CDR1 is SGHAT and CDR2 is FQNNGV. The CDR3 totals 17 residues. V was shortened by 0 bases and J by 8 bases, with 20 bases between the two germline ends. The CDR3 coding sequence is TGTGCCAGCAGCTTAGAGGGGCGACAGGGAGGAAACTATGAGCAGTTCTTC. It codes for CASSLEGRQGGNYEQFF.

This rearrangement joins TRBV4-1 to TRBJ2-1; 9 bases match TRBD1. The CDR3 is 15 amino acids. The germline CDR1 and CDR2 sequences are MGHRA and YSYEKL. The V segment lost 1 base and the J segment 6 bases; nucleotides outside the gene matches: 4. The CDR3 coding sequence is TGCGCCAGCAGCCAAGGGGACAGGGACTCCAATGAGCAGTTCTTC. Translating gives CASSQGDRDSNEQFF.

The chain joins TRBV25-1 to TRBJ2-3; D possibly matches TRBD1 or TRBD2 (5 bases each). V was clipped by 7 bases and J by 3 bases, with 17 bases between them. This CDR3 contains 15 residues. Germline V gene sequence: CDR1 MGHDK, CDR2 SYGVNS. The CDR3 loop is CASTSGRILTDTQYF. CDR3 bases: TGTGCCAGCACCTCGGGACGGATATTAACAGATACGCAGTATTTT. Looking up the rest from reference TRBV25-1 and TRBJ2-3 gives the full variable domain: EADIYQTPRYLVIGTGKKITLECSQTMGHDKMYWYQQDPGMELHLIHYSYGVNSTEKGDLSSESTVSRIRTEHFPLTLESARPSHTSQYLCASTSGRILTDTQYFGPGTRLTVL.

The chain has TRBV30 and TRBJ2-7; 7 positions agree with TRBD1. This CDR3 is built from 15 residues. The ends lost 1 base at V and 2 bases at J; junction bases unmatched: 8. Germline V gene lookup returns CDR1 GTSNPN and CDR2 SVGIG (reference sequence). CDR3 sequence: CAWSGGTVGPYEQYF. CDR3 DNA sequence: TGTGCCTGGAGTGGGGGGACAGTTGGTCCCTACGAGCAGTACTTC. The full variable domain, in which reference TRBV30 and TRBJ2-7 provide the parts outside the CDR3, is SQTIHQWPATLVQPVGSPLSLECTVEGTSNPNLYWYRQAAGRGLQLLFYSVGIGQISSEVPQNLSASRPQDRQFILSSKKLLLSDSGFYLCAWSGGTVGPYEQYFGPGTRLTVT.

The chain recombines TRBV29-1 with TRBJ2-7; weak D call: TRBD1 (6 bases). CDR1 and CDR2 from the germline V gene are SQVTM and ANQGSEA. Trimming stripped 7 bases from V and 1 base from J, with 17 bases between. The CDR3 is 14 amino acids. This CDR3 is CSAVTGVTSYEQYF. The CDR3 region has the DNA TGCAGCGCCGTGACAGGCGTAACTTCCTACGAGCAGTACTTC.

V and J are TRBV6-5 and TRBJ1-2, with D possibly matching TRBD1 (5 bases). Trimming removed 3 bases from V and 3 bases from J, with 11 bases in between. This CDR3 is built from 14 residues. CDR1 and CDR2 (germline): MNHEY, SVGAGI. For the CDR3, the DNA is TGTGCCAGCAGTTATTATGGGGGAGACTATGGCTACACCTTC. This encodes CASSYYGGDYGYTF.

The chain links TRBV29-1 to TRBJ1-2; TRBD1 is a possible D gene (5 bases). The germline V and J ends were trimmed by 4 bases and 3 bases, with 15 bases remaining between them. The CDR3 loop spans 14 amino acids. Looked up from germline, CDR1 is SQVTM and CDR2 is ANQGSEA. For the CDR3, the DNA is TGCAGCGTTGTCGGTCTGGGGCTATACTATGGCTACACCTTC. As protein: CSVVGLGLYYGYTF.

The chain carries TRBV5-1 and TRBJ1-4, with D perhaps TRBD1 (5 bases). The V end was cut by 0 bases, the J end by 5 bases, with 8 bases between. Germline V gene sequence: CDR1 SGHRS, CDR2 YFSETQ. CDR3 size: 14 residues. The CDR3 reads CASSLVGANEKLFF. The CDR3 DNA is TGCGCCAGCAGCTTGGTTGGGGCAAATGAAAAACTGTTTTTT.

The rearrangement joins TRBV6-1 to TRBJ1-1, with D maybe TRBD1 (5 bases). The CDR3 is 15 residues long. Trimming removed 6 bases at V and 4 bases at J, with 18 bases between. From germline, CDR1 is MNHNS and CDR2 SASEGT. Here the CDR3 DNA reads TGTGCCAGCAGCTTCTGGCGAGGTCAGGGCACTGAAGCTTTCTTT. Amino acids: CASSFWRGQGTEAFF.

The V and J genes are TRBV6-2 or TRBV6-3 and TRBJ2-7; 8 nucleotides match TRBD2. The CDR3 is 15 amino acids. Germline lookup yields CDR1 MNHEY and CDR2 SVGEGT. V lost 5 bases and J lost 1; bases outside the gene matches: 7. The CDR3 here is CASSARLAQSYEQYF. CDR3 sequence (DNA): TGTGCCAGCAGTGCCCGACTAGCGCAATCCTACGAGCAGTACTTC.

This clonotype came up a few times. The gene calls are TRBV12-3 or TRBV12-4 and TRBJ1-5, with D maybe TRBD1 (6 bases). Between the trimmed V and J ends, which lost 3 bases and 1 base, there was a span of 16 bases. The CDR3 is 17 residues long. CDR3 loop: CASSLARGGRSNQPQHF. DNA for the CDR3: TGTGCCAGCAGTTTGGCCAGAGGGGGTCGGAGCAATCAGCCCCAGCATTTT.

This chain links TRBV7-9 with TRBJ2-5; D call uncertain. The CDR3 sequence is 16 residues long. Germline V lookup: CDR1 SEHNR, CDR2 FQNEAQ (reference sequence). V shed 5 bases and J shed 5 bases, with 21 bases lying between them. The CDR3 bases are TGTGCCAGCAGCGTGCCCGAGACCGCGATCGGGGAGACCCAGTACTTC. Its translation: CASSVPETAIGETQYF.

The chain combines TRBV7-3 with TRBJ2-7; maybe TRBD1 (7 bases). From germline, CDR1 is SGHTA and CDR2 FQGTGA. Between the trimmed V and J ends, which lost 0 bases and 0 bases, there was a span of 9 bases. The CDR3 totals 15 residues. The CDR3 DNA is TGTGCCAGCAGCTTAACCAGGGGGGCCTCCTACGAGCAGTACTTC. Residues: CASSLTRGASYEQYF.

In this sample, this clonotype turned up a few times. The CDR3 spells CASSFDRGDSPLHF. CDR3 DNA sequence: TGTGCCAGCAGCTTCGACAGAGGAGATTCACCCCTCCACTTT. V gene TRBV7-3 combines with J gene TRBJ1-6; maybe TRBD1 (5 bases). Germline values: CDR1 SGHTA, CDR2 FQGTGA. Trimming took 3 bases from V and 8 from J, leaving 11 bases between them. This CDR3 has 14 residues.

This clonotype was recorded a few times. The rearrangement uses TRBV20-1 and TRBJ2-6, with 7 bases aligning to TRBD1. Losses at the gene ends were 0 bases for V and 0 bases for J; bases not matched to a gene: 11. The germline gives CDR1 DFQATT, CDR2 SNEGSKA (reference sequence). The CDR3 runs 19 residues. The CDR3 DNA follows: TGCAGTGCTAGAGATTTATCCAGGGGGTTTAGCTCTGGGGCCAACGTCCTGACTTTC. Encoded protein: CSARDLSRGFSSGANVLTF.

Sample share makes this clonotype medium-sized. This chain uses TRBV6-4 with TRBJ2-3; 14 positions match TRBD2. With V trimmed by 0 bases and J by 4 bases, 0 bases remained unmatched. Looked up from germline, CDR1 is MRHNA and CDR2 is SNTAGT. The CDR3 loop spans 16 amino acids. Here the CDR3 DNA reads TGTGCCAGCAGTGACTCGACTAGCGGGGGGGCAGATACGCAGTATTTT. Protein sequence: CASSDSTSGGADTQYF.

The rearrangement joins TRBV7-2 to TRBJ2-3, with 14 bases matching TRBD2. The germline gives CDR1 SGHTA, CDR2 FQGNSA. CDR3 size: 23 residues. Trimming cost V 3 bases and J 0 bases; bases outside gene matches: 20. The CDR3 sequence is CASSFGRGRTRLAGGTSTDTQYF. The CDR3, as DNA: TGTGCCAGCAGCTTCGGTCGGGGTAGGACCCGACTAGCGGGGGGGACTAGCACAGATACGCAGTATTTT. Looking up the rest from reference TRBV7-2 and TRBJ2-3 gives the full variable domain: GAGVSQSPSNKVTEKGKDVELRCDPISGHTALYWYRQSLGQGLEFLIYFQGNSAPDKSGLPSDRFSAERTGGSVSTLTIQRTQQEDSAVYLCASSFGRGRTRLAGGTSTDTQYFGPGTRLTVL.

The genes are TRBV20-1 and TRBJ1-6, with 7 bases fitting TRBD1. The junction had 2 bases not matched to a gene; V was cut back by 1 base and J by 5 bases. The CDR3 spans 14 residues. Per the germline V gene, CDR1 is DFQATT and CDR2 is SNEGSKA (reference sequence). In DNA, the CDR3 is TGCAGTGCTAGAGTGGACAGGAATAATTCACCCCTCCACTTT. Protein product: CSARVDRNNSPLHF.

This chain joins TRBV6-5 and TRBJ2-5; TRBD1 is a possible D gene (6 bases). The V end was cut by 0 bases, the J end by 5 bases, with 13 bases between. The CDR3 loop spans 15 amino acids. Germline V lookup: CDR1 MNHEY, CDR2 SVGAGI. CDR3 protein: CASSYSQGWEETQYF. DNA for the CDR3: TGTGCCAGCAGTTACTCGCAGGGGTGGGAGGAGACCCAGTACTTC.

This clonotype was seen a single time. The CDR3 nucleotides read TGTGCCAGCAGTGAGGTCGGATATAATTCACCCCTCCACTTT. This sequence encodes CASSEVGYNSPLHF. This chain uses TRBV6-4 with TRBJ1-6; no firm D call. V shed 3 bases and J shed 4 bases, with 7 bases lying between them. This CDR3 has 14 residues. Germline V gene lookup returns CDR1 MRHNA and CDR2 SNTAGT.

V is TRBV5-1 and J is TRBJ1-5; D remains unclear. The CDR3 has 14 amino acids. The V end lost 0 bases, the J end lost 3 bases, and 7 bases lay between the germline ends. Per the germline V gene, CDR1 is SGHRS and CDR2 is YFSETQ. Here the CDR3 reads CASSLVGDNQPQHF. CDR3 nucleotides: TGCGCCAGCAGCTTGGTTGGGGACAATCAGCCCCAGCATTTT.

Only a few counts were recorded for this clonotype. The CDR3 DNA is TGCAGTGCTAGTTGGGTGGAGCAAAAACTGTTTTTT. Residues: CSASWVEQKLFF. This chain links TRBV20-1 with TRBJ1-4; D unresolved. Germline V CDR1 and CDR2: DFQATT, SNEGSKA (reference sequence). The CDR3 has 12 amino acids. Trimming took 3 bases from V and 9 from J, leaving 11 bases between them.

The chain is built from TRBV29-1 and TRBJ1-1; 8 nucleotides match TRBD1. Germline V gives CDR1 SQVTM, CDR2 ANQGSEA. The CDR3 is 11 residues long. V was pared by 5 bases and J by 8 bases, with 4 bases of the junction left unmatched. CDR3 protein: CSVSGQGEAFF. CDR3 bases: TGCAGCGTTTCAGGACAGGGCGAAGCTTTCTTT.

This clonotype was detected only a few times. This rearrangement joins TRBV7-2 to TRBJ1-4; 10 positions agree with TRBD1. Germline V gene sequence: CDR1 SGHTA, CDR2 FQGNSA. The V segment lost 5 bases and the J segment 8 bases; nucleotides outside the gene matches: 5. The CDR3 loop spans 14 amino acids. CDR3 coding DNA: TGTGCCAGCAGCCCGGACAGGGGGAACGAAAAACTGTTTTTT. It is translated as CASSPDRGNEKLFF.

Only a few counts were recorded for this clonotype. The chain combines TRBV2 with TRBJ1-6, with D perhaps TRBD1 (5 bases). V was clipped by 4 bases and J by 10 bases, with 23 bases between them. Germline V gene lookup returns CDR1 SNHLY and CDR2 FYNNEI. CDR3 length: 17 residues. CDR3 sequence: CASSVKAGTFSSSPLHF. The CDR3, as DNA: TGTGCCAGCAGTGTAAAGGCAGGGACTTTTTCAAGCTCACCCCTCCACTTT.

The gene calls are TRBV7-2 and TRBJ2-7; TRBD2 matches 8 bases. J gave up 6 bases and V 1 base, and 5 bases lay outside the gene matches. This CDR3 contains 14 residues. Per the germline V gene, CDR1 is SGHTA and CDR2 is FQGNSA. The CDR3 region is CASSLDFRGGEQYF. CDR3 in DNA: TGTGCCAGCAGCTTAGACTTTCGGGGGGGCGAGCAGTACTTC.

A word on this clonotype: Germline and junction disagree at one end, which may indicate a read error. This chain connects TRBV27 to TRBJ2-5, with a weak D call TRBD1 (5 bases). The CDR3 runs to 12 residues. Germline CDR1 is MNHEY and CDR2 is SMNVEV (reference sequence). CDR3 sequence reads: CTSSSLQGTQYF. The DNA of the CDR3 is TGTACCAGCAGTTCTTTGCAGGGGACCCAGTACTTC.